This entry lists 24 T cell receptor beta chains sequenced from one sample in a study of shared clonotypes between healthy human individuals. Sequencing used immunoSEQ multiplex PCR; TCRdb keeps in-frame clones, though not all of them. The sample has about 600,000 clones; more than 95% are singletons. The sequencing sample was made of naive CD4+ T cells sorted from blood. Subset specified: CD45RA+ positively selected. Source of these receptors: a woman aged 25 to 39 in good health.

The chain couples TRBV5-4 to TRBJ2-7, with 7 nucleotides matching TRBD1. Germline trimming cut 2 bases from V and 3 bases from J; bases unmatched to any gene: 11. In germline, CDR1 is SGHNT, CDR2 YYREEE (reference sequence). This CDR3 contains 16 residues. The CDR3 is CASSFRDRPPNYEQYF. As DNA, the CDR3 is TGTGCCAGCAGCTTCCGGGACAGACCCCCGAACTACGAGCAGTACTTC.

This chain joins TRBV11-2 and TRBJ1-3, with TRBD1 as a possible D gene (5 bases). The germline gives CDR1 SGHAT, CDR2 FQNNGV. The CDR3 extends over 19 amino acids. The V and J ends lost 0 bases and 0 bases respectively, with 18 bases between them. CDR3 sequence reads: CASSLDRGTRGPSGNTIYF. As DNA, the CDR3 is TGTGCCAGCAGCTTAGATCGAGGAACAAGGGGCCCCTCTGGAAACACCATATATTTT.

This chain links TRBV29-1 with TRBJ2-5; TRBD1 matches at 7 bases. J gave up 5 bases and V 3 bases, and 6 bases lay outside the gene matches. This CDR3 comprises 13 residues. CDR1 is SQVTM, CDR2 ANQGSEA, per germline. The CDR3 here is CSVERGRQETQYF. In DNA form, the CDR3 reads TGCAGCGTTGAGAGGGGGCGGCAGGAGACCCAGTACTTC.

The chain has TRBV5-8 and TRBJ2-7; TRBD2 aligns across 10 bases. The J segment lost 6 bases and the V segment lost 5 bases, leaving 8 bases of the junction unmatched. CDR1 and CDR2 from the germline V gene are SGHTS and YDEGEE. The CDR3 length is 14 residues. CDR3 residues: CASRVAGGVPEQYF. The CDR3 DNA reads TGTGCCAGCAGGGTAGCGGGAGGTGTACCCGAGCAGTACTTC.

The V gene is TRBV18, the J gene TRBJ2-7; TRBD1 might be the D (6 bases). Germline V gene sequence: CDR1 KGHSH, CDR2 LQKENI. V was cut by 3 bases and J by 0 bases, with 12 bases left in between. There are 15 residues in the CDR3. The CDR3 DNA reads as TGTGCCAGCTCACCGTCGGGGACAAACTCCTACGAGCAGTACTTC. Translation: CASSPSGTNSYEQYF.

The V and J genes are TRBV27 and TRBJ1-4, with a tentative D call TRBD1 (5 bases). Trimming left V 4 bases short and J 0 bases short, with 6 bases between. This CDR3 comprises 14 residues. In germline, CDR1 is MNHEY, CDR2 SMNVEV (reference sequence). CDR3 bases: TGTGCCAGCAGTTCAGGGTCAACTAATGAAAAACTGTTTTTT. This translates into CASSSGSTNEKLFF.

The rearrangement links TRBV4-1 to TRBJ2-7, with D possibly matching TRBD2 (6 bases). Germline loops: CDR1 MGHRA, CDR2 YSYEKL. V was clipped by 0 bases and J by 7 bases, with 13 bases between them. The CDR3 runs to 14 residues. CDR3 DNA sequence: TGCGCCAGCAGCCAAGAGACGGGAGCGGGTGAGCAGTACTTC. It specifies CASSQETGAGEQYF.

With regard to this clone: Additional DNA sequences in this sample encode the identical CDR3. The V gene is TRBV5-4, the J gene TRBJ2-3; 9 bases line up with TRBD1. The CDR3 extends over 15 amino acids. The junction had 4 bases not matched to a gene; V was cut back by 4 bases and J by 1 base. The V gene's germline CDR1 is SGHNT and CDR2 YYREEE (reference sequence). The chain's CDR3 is CASSPGQGGTDTQYF. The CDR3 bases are TGTGCCAGCAGCCCGGGACAGGGAGGCACAGATACGCAGTATTTT.

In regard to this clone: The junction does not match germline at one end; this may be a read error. CDR3 DNA sequence: TGCGCCGGCAGAAGATCTTATAGCAATCAGCCCCAGCATTTT. Protein product: CAGRRSYSNQPQHF. The chain carries TRBV23-1 and TRBJ1-5; no reliable D call. TRBV23-1 is flagged as an ORF with uncertain function. This CDR3 comprises 14 residues.

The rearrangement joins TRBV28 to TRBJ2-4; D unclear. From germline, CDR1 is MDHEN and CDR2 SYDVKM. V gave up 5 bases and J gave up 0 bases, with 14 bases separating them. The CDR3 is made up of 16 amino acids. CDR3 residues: CASSPTWEIAKNIQYF. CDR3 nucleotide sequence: TGTGCCAGCAGTCCCACCTGGGAAATAGCCAAAAACATTCAGTACTTC. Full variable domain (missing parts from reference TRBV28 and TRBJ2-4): DVKVTQSSRYLVKRTGEKVFLECVQDMDHENMFWYRQDPGLGLRLIYFSYDVKMKEKGDIPEGYSVSREKKERFSLILESASTNQTSMYLCASSPTWEIAKNIQYFGAGTRLSVL.

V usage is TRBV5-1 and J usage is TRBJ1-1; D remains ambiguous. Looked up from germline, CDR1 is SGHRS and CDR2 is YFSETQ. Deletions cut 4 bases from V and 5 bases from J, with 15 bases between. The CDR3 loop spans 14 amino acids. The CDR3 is CASSPQTGGTEAFF. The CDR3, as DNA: TGCGCCAGCAGCCCTCAAACGGGAGGGACTGAAGCTTTCTTT.

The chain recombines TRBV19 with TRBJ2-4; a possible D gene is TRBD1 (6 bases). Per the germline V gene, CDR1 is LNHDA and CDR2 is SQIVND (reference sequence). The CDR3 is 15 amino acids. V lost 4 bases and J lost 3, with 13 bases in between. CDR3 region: CASSTADRSKNIQYF. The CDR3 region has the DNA TGTGCCAGTAGTACCGCGGACAGAAGCAAAAACATTCAGTACTTC.

CDR3 sequence (DNA): TGTGCCAGCAGCTTAGCGCAGTCTCTGTCTGAAGCTTTCTTT. Translation gives CASSLAQSLSEAFF. The V gene is TRBV7-9, the J gene TRBJ1-1; no firm D call. Trimming removed 0 bases at V and 6 bases at J, with 11 bases between. Germline V gene lookup returns CDR1 SEHNR and CDR2 FQNEAQ (reference sequence). This CDR3 is built from 14 residues.

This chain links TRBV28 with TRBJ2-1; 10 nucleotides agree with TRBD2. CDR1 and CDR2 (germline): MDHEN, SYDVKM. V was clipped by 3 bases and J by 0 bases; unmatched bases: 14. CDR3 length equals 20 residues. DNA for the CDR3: TGTGCCAGCAGTTTTATGGGTTTAGGGCTAGCGGGAGACTCCTACAATGAGCAGTTCTTC. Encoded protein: CASSFMGLGLAGDSYNEQFF.

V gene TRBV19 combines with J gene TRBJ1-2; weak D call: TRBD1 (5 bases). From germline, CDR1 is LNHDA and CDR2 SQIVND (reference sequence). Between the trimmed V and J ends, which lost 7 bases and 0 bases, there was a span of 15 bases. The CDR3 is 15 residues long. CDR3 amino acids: CASMTPGGSNYGYTF. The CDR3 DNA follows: TGTGCCAGTATGACCCCCGGGGGGTCTAACTATGGCTACACCTTC.

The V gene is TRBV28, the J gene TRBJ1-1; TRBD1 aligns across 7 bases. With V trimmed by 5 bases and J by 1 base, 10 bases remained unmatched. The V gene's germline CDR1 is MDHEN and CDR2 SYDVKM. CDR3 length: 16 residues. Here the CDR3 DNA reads TGTGCCAGCAGTCCCTCACAGGGGTTCCCGAACACTGAAGCTTTCTTT. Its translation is CASSPSQGFPNTEAFF.

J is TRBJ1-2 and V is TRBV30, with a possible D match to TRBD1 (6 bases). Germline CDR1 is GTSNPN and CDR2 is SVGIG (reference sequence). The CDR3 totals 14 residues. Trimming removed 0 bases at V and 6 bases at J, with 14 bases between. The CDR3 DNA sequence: TGTGCCTGGAGTGTATATGGGACAAAGAATGGCTACACCTTC. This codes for CAWSVYGTKNGYTF.

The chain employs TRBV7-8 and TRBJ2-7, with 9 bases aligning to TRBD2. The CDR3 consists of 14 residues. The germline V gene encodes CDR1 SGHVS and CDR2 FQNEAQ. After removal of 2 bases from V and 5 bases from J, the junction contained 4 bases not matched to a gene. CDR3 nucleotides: TGTGCCAGCAGCTTAAGCGGGAGGCTCCACGAGCAGTACTTC. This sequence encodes CASSLSGRLHEQYF.

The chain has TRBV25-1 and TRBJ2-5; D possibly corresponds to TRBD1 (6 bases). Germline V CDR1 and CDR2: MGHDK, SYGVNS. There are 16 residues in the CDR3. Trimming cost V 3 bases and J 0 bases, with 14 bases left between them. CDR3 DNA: TGTGCCAGCAGTGAGCTCCTCCGGGACAACCAAGAGACCCAGTACTTC. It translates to CASSELLRDNQETQYF.

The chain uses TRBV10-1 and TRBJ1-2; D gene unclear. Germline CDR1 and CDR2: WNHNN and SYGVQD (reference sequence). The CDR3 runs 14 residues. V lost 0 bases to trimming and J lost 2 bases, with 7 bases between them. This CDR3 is CASSESTRNYGYTF. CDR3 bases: TGCGCCAGCAGTGAGTCGACAAGAAACTATGGCTACACCTTC.

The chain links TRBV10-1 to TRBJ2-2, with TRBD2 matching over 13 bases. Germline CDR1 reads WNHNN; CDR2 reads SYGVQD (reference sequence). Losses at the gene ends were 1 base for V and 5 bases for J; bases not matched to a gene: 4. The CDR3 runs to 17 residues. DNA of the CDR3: TGCGCCAGCAGTGAGTTAGGACTAGCGGGAGTTACCGGGGAGCTGTTTTTT. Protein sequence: CASSELGLAGVTGELFF.

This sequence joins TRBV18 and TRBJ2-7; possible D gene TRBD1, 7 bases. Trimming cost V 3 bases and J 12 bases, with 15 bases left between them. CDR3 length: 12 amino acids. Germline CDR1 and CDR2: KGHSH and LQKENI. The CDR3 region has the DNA TGTGCCAGCTCACCGGGGGGACAGAATCTGTACTTC. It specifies CASSPGGQNLYF.

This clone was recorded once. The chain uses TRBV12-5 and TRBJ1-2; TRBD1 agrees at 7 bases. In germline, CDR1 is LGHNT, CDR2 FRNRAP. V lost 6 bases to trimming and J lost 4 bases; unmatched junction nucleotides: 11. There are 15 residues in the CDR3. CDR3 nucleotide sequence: TGTGCTAGTGGCGACGCCCAGGACAGGATCTATGGCTACACCTTC. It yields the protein CASGDAQDRIYGYTF.

The CDR3 nucleotides are TGTGCCACCAGCGGGACAGTAAACACCGGGGAGCTGTTTTTT. Its translation is CATSGTVNTGELFF. The rearrangement joins TRBV19 to TRBJ2-2; D is perhaps TRBD1 or TRBD2 (7 bases each). Germline V gives CDR1 LNHDA, CDR2 SQIVND (reference sequence). Deletions cut 10 bases from V and 2 bases from J, with 14 bases between. This CDR3 region has 14 residues.